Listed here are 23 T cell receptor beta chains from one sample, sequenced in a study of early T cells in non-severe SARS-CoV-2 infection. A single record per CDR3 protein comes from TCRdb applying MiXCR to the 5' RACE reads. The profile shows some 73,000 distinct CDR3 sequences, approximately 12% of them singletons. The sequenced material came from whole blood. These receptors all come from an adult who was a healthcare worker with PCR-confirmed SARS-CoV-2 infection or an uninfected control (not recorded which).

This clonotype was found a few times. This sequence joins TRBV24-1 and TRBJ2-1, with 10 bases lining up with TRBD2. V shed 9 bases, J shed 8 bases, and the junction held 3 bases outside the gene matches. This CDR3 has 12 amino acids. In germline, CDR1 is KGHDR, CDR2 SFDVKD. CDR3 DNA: TGTGCCACCCAAGGACTAGCGGATGAGCAGTTCTTC. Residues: CATQGLADEQFF.

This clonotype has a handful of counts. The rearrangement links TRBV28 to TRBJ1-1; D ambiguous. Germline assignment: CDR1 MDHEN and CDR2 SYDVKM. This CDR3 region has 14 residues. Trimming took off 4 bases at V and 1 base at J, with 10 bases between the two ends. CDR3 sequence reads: CASSWRGANTEAFF. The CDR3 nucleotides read TGTGCCAGCAGTTGGCGGGGAGCGAACACTGAAGCTTTCTTT.

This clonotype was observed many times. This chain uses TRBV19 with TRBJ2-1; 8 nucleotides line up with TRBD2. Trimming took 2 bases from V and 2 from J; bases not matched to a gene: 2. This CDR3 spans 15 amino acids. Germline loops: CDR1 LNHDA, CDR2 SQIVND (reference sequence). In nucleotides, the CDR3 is TGTGCCAGTAGTATAACTAGCGGACCCTACAATGAGCAGTTCTTC. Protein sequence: CASSITSGPYNEQFF.

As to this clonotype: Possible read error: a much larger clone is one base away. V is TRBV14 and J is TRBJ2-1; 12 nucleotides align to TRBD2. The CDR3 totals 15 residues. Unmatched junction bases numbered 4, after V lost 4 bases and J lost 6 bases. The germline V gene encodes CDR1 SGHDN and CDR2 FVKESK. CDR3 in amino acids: CASSPLAGGSNEQFF. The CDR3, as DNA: TGTGCCAGCAGCCCCCTAGCGGGAGGGTCCAATGAGCAGTTCTTC.

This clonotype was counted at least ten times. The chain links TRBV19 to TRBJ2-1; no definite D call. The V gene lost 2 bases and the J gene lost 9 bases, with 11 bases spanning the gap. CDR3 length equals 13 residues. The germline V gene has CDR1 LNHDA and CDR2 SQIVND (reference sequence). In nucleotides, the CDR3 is TGTGCCAGTAGTATAACCGGATGGGGTGAGCAGTTCTTC. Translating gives CASSITGWGEQFF.

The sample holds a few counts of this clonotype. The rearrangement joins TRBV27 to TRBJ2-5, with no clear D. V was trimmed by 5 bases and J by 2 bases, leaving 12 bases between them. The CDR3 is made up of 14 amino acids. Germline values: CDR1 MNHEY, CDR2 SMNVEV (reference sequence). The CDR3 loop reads CASSPTRAQETQYF. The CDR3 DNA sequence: TGTGCCAGCAGTCCCACCCGCGCTCAAGAGACCCAGTACTTC.

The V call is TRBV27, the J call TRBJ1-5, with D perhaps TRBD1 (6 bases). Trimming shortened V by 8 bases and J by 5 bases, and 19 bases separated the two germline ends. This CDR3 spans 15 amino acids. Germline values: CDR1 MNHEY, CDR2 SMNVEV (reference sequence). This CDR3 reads CASHPLGGGDQPQHF. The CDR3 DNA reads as TGTGCCAGCCATCCTTTAGGGGGTGGGGATCAGCCCCAGCATTTT.

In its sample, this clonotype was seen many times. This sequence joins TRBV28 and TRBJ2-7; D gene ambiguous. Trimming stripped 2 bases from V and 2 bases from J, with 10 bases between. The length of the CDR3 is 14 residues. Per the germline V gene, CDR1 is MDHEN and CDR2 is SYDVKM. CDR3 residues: CASSLTGGTYEQYF. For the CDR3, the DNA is TGTGCCAGCAGTTTAACGGGCGGAACCTACGAGCAGTACTTC. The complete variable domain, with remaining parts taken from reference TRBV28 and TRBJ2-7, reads DVKVTQSSRYLVKRTGEKVFLECVQDMDHENMFWYRQDPGLGLRLIYFSYDVKMKEKGDIPEGYSVSREKKERFSLILESASTNQTSMYLCASSLTGGTYEQYFGPGTRLTVT.

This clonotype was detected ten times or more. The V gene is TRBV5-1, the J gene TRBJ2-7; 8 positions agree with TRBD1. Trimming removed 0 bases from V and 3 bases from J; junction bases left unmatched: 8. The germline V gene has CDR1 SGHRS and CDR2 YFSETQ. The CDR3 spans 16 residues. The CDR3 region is CASSLGPVDRDYEQYF. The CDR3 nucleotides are TGCGCCAGCAGCTTGGGGCCAGTGGACAGGGACTACGAGCAGTACTTC.

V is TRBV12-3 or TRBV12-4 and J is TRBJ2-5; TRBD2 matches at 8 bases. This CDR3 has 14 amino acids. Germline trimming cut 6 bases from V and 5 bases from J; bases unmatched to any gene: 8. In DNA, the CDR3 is TGTGCCAGCAGCCCCACGGGAGGGCGGGAGACCCAGTACTTC. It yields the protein CASSPTGGRETQYF.

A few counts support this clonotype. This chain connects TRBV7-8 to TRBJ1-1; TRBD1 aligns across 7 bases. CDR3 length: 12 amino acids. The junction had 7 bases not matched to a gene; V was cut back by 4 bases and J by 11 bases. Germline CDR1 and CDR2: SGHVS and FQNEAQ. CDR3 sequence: CASSYATGLAFF. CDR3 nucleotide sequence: TGTGCCAGCAGCTACGCGACAGGGCTGGCTTTCTTT.

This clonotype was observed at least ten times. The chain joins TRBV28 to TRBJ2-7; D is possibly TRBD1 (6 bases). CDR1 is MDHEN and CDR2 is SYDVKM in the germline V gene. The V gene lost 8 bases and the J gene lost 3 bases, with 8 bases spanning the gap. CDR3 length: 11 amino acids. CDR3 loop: CASVGGYEQYF. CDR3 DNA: TGTGCCAGCGTAGGGGGCTACGAGCAGTACTTC.

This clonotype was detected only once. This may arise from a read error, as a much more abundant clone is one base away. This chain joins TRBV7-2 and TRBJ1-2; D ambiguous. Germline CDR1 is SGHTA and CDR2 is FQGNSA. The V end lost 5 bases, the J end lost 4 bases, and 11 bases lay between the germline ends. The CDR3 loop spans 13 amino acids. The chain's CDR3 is CTSSKVPGYGYTF. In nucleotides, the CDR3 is TGTACCAGCAGCAAGGTCCCCGGCTATGGCTACACCTTC.

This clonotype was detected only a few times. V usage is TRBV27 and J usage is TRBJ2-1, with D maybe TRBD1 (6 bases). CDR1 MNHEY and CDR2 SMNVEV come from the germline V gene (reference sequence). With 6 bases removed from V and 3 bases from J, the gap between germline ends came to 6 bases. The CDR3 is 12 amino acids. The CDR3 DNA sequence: TGTGCCAGCAGGGACAGCTACAATGAGCAGTTCTTC. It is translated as CASRDSYNEQFF.

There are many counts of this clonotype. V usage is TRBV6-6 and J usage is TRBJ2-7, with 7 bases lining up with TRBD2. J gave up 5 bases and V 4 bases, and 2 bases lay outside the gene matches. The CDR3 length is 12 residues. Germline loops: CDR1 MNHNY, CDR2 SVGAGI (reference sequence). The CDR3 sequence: CASSFTSDEQYF. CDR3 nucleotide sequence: TGTGCCAGCAGTTTTACTAGCGACGAGCAGTACTTC.

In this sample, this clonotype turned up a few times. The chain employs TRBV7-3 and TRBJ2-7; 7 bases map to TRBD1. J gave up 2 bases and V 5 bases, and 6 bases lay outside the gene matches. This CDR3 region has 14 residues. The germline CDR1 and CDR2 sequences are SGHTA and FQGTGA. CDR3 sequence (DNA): TGTGCCAGCAGCCCGACAGGGAGCCCCTACGAGCAGTACTTC. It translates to CASSPTGSPYEQYF.

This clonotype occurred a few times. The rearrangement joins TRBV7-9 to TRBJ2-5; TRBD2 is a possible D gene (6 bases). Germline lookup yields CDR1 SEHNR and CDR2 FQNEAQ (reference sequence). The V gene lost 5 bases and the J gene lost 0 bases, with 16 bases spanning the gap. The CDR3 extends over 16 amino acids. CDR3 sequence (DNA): TGTGCCAGCAGCGCACGGGACTCCGCGTACCAAGAGACCCAGTACTTC. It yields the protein CASSARDSAYQETQYF. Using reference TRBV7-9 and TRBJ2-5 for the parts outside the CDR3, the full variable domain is DTGVSQNPRHKITKRGQNVTFRCDPISEHNRLYWYRQTLGQGPEFLTYFQNEAQLEKSRLLSDRFSAERPKGSFSTLEIQRTEQGDSAMYLCASSARDSAYQETQYFGPGTRLLVL.

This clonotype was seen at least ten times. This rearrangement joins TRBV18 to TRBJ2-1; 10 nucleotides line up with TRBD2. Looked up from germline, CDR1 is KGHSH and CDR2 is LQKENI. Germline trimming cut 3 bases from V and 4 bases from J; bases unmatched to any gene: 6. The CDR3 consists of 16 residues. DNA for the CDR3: TGTGCCAGCTCACCCCTCACTAGCGGGAAGTACAATGAGCAGTTCTTC. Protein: CASSPLTSGKYNEQFF.

The CDR3 spells CASSLPFLEQFF. DNA for the CDR3: TGTGCCAGCAGTTTACCCTTCCTAGAGCAGTTCTTC. The chain uses TRBV28 and TRBJ2-1; no clear D. The CDR3 runs 12 residues. CDR1 is MDHEN, CDR2 SYDVKM, per germline. Deletions cut 2 bases from V and 10 bases from J, with 9 bases between.

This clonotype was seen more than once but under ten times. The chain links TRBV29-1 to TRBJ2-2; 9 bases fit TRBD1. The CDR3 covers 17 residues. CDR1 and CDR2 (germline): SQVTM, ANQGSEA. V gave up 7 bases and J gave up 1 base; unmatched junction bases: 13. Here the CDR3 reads CSAGGQGPTMNTGELFF. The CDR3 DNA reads TGCAGCGCCGGTGGACAGGGGCCCACAATGAACACCGGGGAGCTGTTTTTT.

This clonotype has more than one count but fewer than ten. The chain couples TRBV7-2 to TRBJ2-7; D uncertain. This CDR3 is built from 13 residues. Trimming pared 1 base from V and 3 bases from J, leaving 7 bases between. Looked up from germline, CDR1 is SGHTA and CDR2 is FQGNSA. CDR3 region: CASSLVGFYEQYF. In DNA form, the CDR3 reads TGTGCCAGCAGCTTAGTGGGGTTCTACGAGCAGTACTTC. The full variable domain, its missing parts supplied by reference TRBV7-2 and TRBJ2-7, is GAGVSQSPSNKVTEKGKDVELRCDPISGHTALYWYRQSLGQGLEFLIYFQGNSAPDKSGLPSDRFSAERTGGSVSTLTIQRTQQEDSAVYLCASSLVGFYEQYFGPGTRLTVT.

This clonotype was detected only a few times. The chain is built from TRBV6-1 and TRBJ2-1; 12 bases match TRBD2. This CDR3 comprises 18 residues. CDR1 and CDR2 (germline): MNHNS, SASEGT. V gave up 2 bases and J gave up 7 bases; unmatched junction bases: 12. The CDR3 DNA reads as TGTGCCAGCAGTGAAAAAGTTGGCTCGACTAGCGGGAGAAATGAGCAGTTCTTC. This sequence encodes CASSEKVGSTSGRNEQFF.

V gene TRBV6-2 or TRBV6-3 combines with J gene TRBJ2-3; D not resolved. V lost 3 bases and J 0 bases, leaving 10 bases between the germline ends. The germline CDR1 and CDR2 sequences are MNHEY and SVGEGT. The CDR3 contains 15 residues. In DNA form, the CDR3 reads TGTGCCAGCAGTTATTTCGCAACTAGCACAGATACGCAGTATTTT. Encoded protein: CASSYFATSTDTQYF.